The T cell receptor (beta chain) under discussion was sequenced for a study of blood T cell repertoires in COVID-19 (dated by TCRdb to about 2020). General notes on the study: Samples covering the acute and convalescent phases of COVID-19 were provided by collaborators in the United States, Italy and Spain. Samples were obtained from the ongoing ImmuneRACE study (first 160 participants) and from 950 to 1,500 subjects provided by 6 global collaborators. Where HLA class I and class II types were available, the types were taken from metadata supplied by the sample provider, not from assay-based typing. Sample metadata almost always included a de-identified subject ID, COVID-19 status, age in years and sex. Subjects who had been exposed to COVID-19, were actively infected with it, or had recovered from it provided the deeply sampled blood TCRbeta repertoires that made up the dataset. The repertoires were made available in a free public database intended to serve as a resource for research on the immune response to SARS-CoV-2. The prospective study material was composed of cDNA or gDNA derived from T cells, B-cell-depleted T cells, or PBMCs. On the study overall, not on this receptor specifically: How much clinical and demographic metadata was included differed by source and by participant, and the metadata was provided uncurated.

The germline V gene (reference sequence) yields SGHNT for CDR1 and YYREEE for CDR2. The germline V and J ends show losses of 2 bases and 5 bases respectively, and no gene match explains 3 bases of the junction. From the cysteine through the phenylalanine, the CDR3 covers 14 amino acids. Only the CDR3 region is kept as DNA, spanning 42 bases read in frame from base 1. The immunoSEQ Assay, a bias-controlled multiplex PCR, was used to amplify TCRbeta CDR3 regions from genomic DNA. From the authors' description of their analysis: Nucleated cell counts per sample were estimated from amplification of reference gene primers within the assay. To quantify the absolute abundance of each unique TCRbeta CDR3 rearrangement, sequence reads were collapsed and filtered. For each sample, productive Simpson clonality was calculated as the square root of Simpson's diversity index across productive rearrangements. TCRdb took this table from immuneACCESS and kept in-frame rearrangements with V and J called. Such tables lack part of the clones; where checked against another copy, unresolved V genes explain under half of the gap, and the rest is unexplained. The D gene and trimming were derived from the DNA, and the V and J assignments and clone size from that table. This sample comprises approximately 250,000 clones, about 91% of them detected only once. In total, the top ten clones hold approximately 1.2% of the sample.

Details on this clone: Its cognate antigen has yet to be identified. No quality values exist for individual bases; no much larger clone is one base distant.

Participants in the prospective study were enrolled through a virtual design, were aged roughly 18 to 90 years, and lived in approximately 25 United States geographic areas. To assign participants to cohorts, the prospective study relied on clinical history that participants themselves reported in a screening survey and a study questionnaire. Mobile phlebotomists in the prospective study collected whole blood, serum and a nasopharyngeal or oropharyngeal swab from every participant. Prospective study participants could optionally give additional blood draws and questionnaires over a roughly two-month period. Before DNA extraction, blood samples from the prospective study were shipped at room temperature or frozen.

This receptor chain uses TRBV5-4 and TRBJ2-7; TRBD2 lines up with 11 middle nucleotides. Sample: PBMCs or T cells enriched from blood (not recorded which). This clonotype originated in a woman aged 40 to 49 with acute COVID-19. The DNA sequence is as follows: TGTGCCAGCAGCTTACTAGCGGGAGAGAACGAGCAGTACTTC. Translated, it reads CASSLLAGENEQYF.